A single sample is the source of the 16 T cell receptor beta chains below, sequenced in a study of blood T cell repertoires in COVID-19. Some clones are missing from TCRdb's copy, which holds only in-frame ones; the method was immunoSEQ multiplex PCR. The table lists approximately 220,000 clones, about four fifths of them singletons. Sequencing was carried out using PBMCs or T cells enriched from blood (not recorded which). All receptors derive from a woman aged 45 to 65 who had been exposed to COVID-19.

The chain is built from TRBV6-5 and TRBJ2-7, with TRBD1 as a possible D gene (6 bases). Trimming stripped 7 bases from V and 2 bases from J, with 15 bases between. The CDR3 length is 14 residues. Germline V CDR1 and CDR2: MNHEY, SVGAGI. In DNA form, the CDR3 reads TGTGCCAGCAAACCGGGACAACTTCCCTACGAGCAGTACTTC. Amino acids: CASKPGQLPYEQYF.

This chain links TRBV5-1 with TRBJ2-2, with TRBD2 as a possible D gene (6 bases). The CDR3 covers 15 residues. Looked up from germline, CDR1 is SGHRS and CDR2 is YFSETQ. V was cut by 4 bases and J by 5 bases, with 15 bases left in between. The CDR3 loop is CASSPRLEGTGELFF. Here the CDR3 DNA reads TGCGCCAGCAGCCCCCGACTAGAGGGGACCGGGGAGCTGTTTTTT.

This clone was recorded once. The V and J genes are TRBV14 and TRBJ1-4; the D gene is possibly TRBD1 (5 bases). The germline gives CDR1 SGHDN, CDR2 FVKESK. This CDR3 has 13 residues. Trimming pared 3 bases from V and 7 bases from J, leaving 9 bases between. CDR3 bases: TGTGCCAGCAGCCACAGGGATCGTGAAAAACTGTTTTTT. As protein: CASSHRDREKLFF.

V is TRBV20-1 and J is TRBJ1-2; D ambiguous. V lost 3 bases and J 8 bases, leaving 10 bases between the germline ends. Germline CDR1 and CDR2: DFQATT and SNEGSKA (reference sequence). The CDR3 runs to 11 residues. The CDR3 sequence is CSASVEEGYTF. The DNA for the CDR3 is TGCAGTGCTAGCGTGGAGGAAGGCTACACCTTC.

The table lists this clone with a few counts. The chain is built from TRBV12-1 and TRBJ1-1. TRBV12-1 counts as a pseudogene. There are 16 residues in the CDR3. Here the CDR3 DNA reads TGTGCCAGCAGCTTTGTAGGGCGGGACCCGAACACTGAAGCTTTCTTT. Amino acid sequence: CASSFVGRDPNTEAFF.

The chain recombines TRBV18 with TRBJ1-1, with TRBD1 identical over 10 bases. The CDR3 spans 14 residues. Germline CDR1 is KGHSH and CDR2 is LQKENI. With V trimmed by 2 bases and J by 7 bases, 4 bases remained unmatched. CDR3 in DNA: TGTGCCAGCTCACCATCGGACAGGGGGGGTGAAGCTTTCTTT. Protein product: CASSPSDRGGEAFF.

V and J are TRBV29-1 and TRBJ1-1; D unclear. The germline V and J ends were trimmed by 4 bases and 6 bases, with 21 bases remaining between them. CDR1 is SQVTM and CDR2 is ANQGSEA in the germline V gene. CDR3 length equals 15 residues. The DNA of the CDR3 is TGCAGCGTTGTCCCACTAGACATTTCTCTCCCTGAAGCTTTCTTT. Residues: CSVVPLDISLPEAFF.

The chain carries TRBV7-2 and TRBJ2-7; maybe TRBD2 (6 bases). The germline V gene has CDR1 SGHTA and CDR2 FQGNSA. The CDR3 extends over 13 amino acids. The V end was cut by 1 base, the J end by 7 bases, with 11 bases between. The CDR3 DNA reads TGTGCCAGCAGCTTAGGGTCGGGACTGGAGCAGTACTTC. Translation: CASSLGSGLEQYF.

The CDR3 here is CASSVGGGLEQYF. For the CDR3, the DNA is TGTGCCAGCAGTGTGGGCGGAGGCCTCGAGCAGTACTTC. The chain joins TRBV12-3 or TRBV12-4 to TRBJ2-7; TRBD2 might be the D (5 bases). Trimming removed 5 bases at V and 6 bases at J, with 14 bases between. The CDR3 spans 13 residues.

V is TRBV5-1 and J is TRBJ1-4; no clear D gene. Trimming cost V 4 bases and J 7 bases, with 11 bases left between them. Germline V CDR1 and CDR2: SGHRS, YFSETQ. The CDR3 extends over 13 amino acids. DNA for the CDR3: TGCGCCAGCAGCGGTTTCCCTAGTGAAAAACTGTTTTTT. Its protein is CASSGFPSEKLFF.

V is TRBV6-5 and J is TRBJ2-5; D may be TRBD2 (5 bases). V was clipped by 5 bases and J by 2 bases, with 15 bases between them. CDR1 is MNHEY, CDR2 SVGAGI, per germline. The CDR3 loop spans 15 amino acids. The chain's CDR3 is CASSLGMGEQETQYF. CDR3 DNA: TGTGCCAGCAGTCTCGGAATGGGAGAACAAGAGACCCAGTACTTC.

V gene TRBV3-1 (or the pseudogene TRBV3-2) combines with J gene TRBJ1-2; 7 bases agree with TRBD1. Per the germline V gene, CDR1 is LGHDT and CDR2 is YNNKEL (reference sequence). The J segment lost 7 bases and the V segment lost 4 bases, leaving 6 bases of the junction unmatched. The CDR3 is 13 amino acids. CDR3 protein: CASSPRTGGGYTF. CDR3 DNA sequence: TGTGCCAGCAGCCCCCGGACAGGTGGTGGCTACACCTTC.

The gene calls are TRBV3-1 (or the pseudogene TRBV3-2) and TRBJ2-1; possibly TRBD2 for D (6 bases). This CDR3 is built from 15 residues. Trimming pared 1 base from V and 5 bases from J, leaving 12 bases between. Germline assignment: CDR1 LGHDT and CDR2 YNNKEL (reference sequence). The DNA for the CDR3 is TGTGCCAGCAGCCAAGCCCCCGGCGGGGACAATGAGCAGTTCTTC. This codes for CASSQAPGGDNEQFF.

V gene TRBV6-2 or TRBV6-3 combines with J gene TRBJ2-4; no firm D call. In germline, CDR1 is MNHEY, CDR2 SVGEGT. V was trimmed by 4 bases and J by 3 bases, leaving 13 bases between them. This CDR3 has 15 amino acids. This CDR3 is CASSSPLGNKNIQYF. The CDR3 nucleotides read TGTGCCAGCAGTTCCCCTCTCGGTAACAAAAACATTCAGTACTTC.

This clone appeared a few times. Other nucleotide sequences from this sample produce the same CDR3. The rearrangement uses TRBV12-3 or TRBV12-4 and TRBJ2-3, with a possible D match to TRBD1 (6 bases). The CDR3 is made up of 11 amino acids. The CDR3 DNA is TGTGCAACTCGCAGGGGAGATACGCAGTATTTT. Its translation: CATRRGDTQYF.

This clone occurred a few times. This sequence joins TRBV12-3 or TRBV12-4 and TRBJ2-2; unclear D gene. The V end was cut by 3 bases, the J end by 4 bases, with 6 bases between. CDR3 length: 13 amino acids. The CDR3: CASSLRSTGELFF. The CDR3 DNA sequence: TGTGCCAGCAGTTTGAGGAGCACCGGGGAGCTGTTTTTT.